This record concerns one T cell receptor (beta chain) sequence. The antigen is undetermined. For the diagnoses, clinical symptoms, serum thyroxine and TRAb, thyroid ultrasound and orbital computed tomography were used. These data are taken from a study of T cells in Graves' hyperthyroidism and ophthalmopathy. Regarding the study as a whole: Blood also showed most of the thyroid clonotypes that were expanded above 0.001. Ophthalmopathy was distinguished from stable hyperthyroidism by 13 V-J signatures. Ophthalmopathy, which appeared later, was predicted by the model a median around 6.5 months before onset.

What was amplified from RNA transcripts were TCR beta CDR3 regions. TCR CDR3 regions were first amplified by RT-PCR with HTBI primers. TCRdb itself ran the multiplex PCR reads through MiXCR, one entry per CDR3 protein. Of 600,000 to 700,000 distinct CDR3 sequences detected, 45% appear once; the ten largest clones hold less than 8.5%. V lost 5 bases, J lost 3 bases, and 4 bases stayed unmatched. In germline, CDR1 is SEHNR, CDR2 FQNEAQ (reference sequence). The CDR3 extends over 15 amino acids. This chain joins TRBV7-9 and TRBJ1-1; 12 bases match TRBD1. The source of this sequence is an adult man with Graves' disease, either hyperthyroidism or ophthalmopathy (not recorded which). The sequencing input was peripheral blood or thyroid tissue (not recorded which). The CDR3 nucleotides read TGTGCCAGCAGCCGGGGACAGGGGGCCGACACTGAAGCTTTCTTT. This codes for CASSRGQGADTEAFF.